The rows below give T cell receptor beta chains drawn from one sample of a study of blood T cell repertoires in COVID-19. The repertoire was sequenced with immunoSEQ multiplex PCR; TCRdb's copy has only in-frame clones and lacks some. The sample has some 130,000 clones; about 80% are singletons. The sequenced sample consisted of peripheral blood. Receptors originate from a woman aged 45 to 65 with acute or convalescent COVID-19. The CDR3 runs from the conserved cysteine through the conserved F or W. The order of the fields is V gene, J gene, CDR3 protein.

TRBV19	TRBJ1-1	CASIPGQTTEAFF
TRBV27	TRBJ1-3	CASSLKGPGNTIYF
TRBV18	TRBJ1-1	CASSPTVNTEAFF
TRBV19	TRBJ1-4	CASSMTGGSPTYPEKLFF
TRBV29-1	TRBJ1-1	CSVEGTGKDAFF
TRBV4-1	TRBJ1-1	CARSRQGDTEAFF
TRBV28	TRBJ1-4	CASSLWAGTNEKLFF
TRBV19	TRBJ1-1	CASSIIAGETEAFF
TRBV27	TRBJ1-3	CASSSRIGGAYGNTIYF
TRBV27	TRBJ1-5	CASSPGGDRGSGQPQHF
TRBV6-5	TRBJ1-4	CASRGQGTANEKLFF
TRBV25-1	TRBJ1-4	CATRTSEKLFF
TRBV6-4	TRBJ2-6	CASSDSESGANVLTF
TRBV27	TRBJ1-2	CASSSTGLNYGYTF
TRBV10-3	TRBJ2-7	CAISESGDSYEQYF
TRBV7-9	TRBJ1-2	CASSSRGFGGYTF
TRBV5-1	TRBJ1-2	CASSSTTNRPLEGYTF
TRBV4-2	TRBJ1-5	CASSQTKNSNQPQHF
TRBV27	TRBJ1-6	CASSLGQGYRSPLHF
TRBV2	TRBJ1-6	CASERGGLSYNSPLHF
TRBV11-3	TRBJ2-2	CASSLSANTGELFF
TRBV2	TRBJ1-1	CASSGGRVATEAFF
TRBV18	TRBJ1-5	CASSPPGQTHNQPQHF
TRBV7-3	TRBJ2-3	CASSLNFGGSTDTQYF
TRBV11-2	TRBJ2-3	CASSRTALSTDTQYF
TRBV10-3	TRBJ1-5	CAIGTGDSNQPQHF
TRBV6-5	TRBJ2-3	CASSPRGGWDTQYF
TRBV19	TRBJ2-7	CASSFSGASYEQYF
TRBV30	TRBJ1-1	CAWNIRGSGTEAFF
TRBV10-1	TRBJ2-7	CAIRRQGFYEQYF
TRBV19	TRBJ2-1	CASSIAVTRTGGNEQFF
TRBV24-1	TRBJ1-1	CATSPGQGVNTEAFF
TRBV4-1	TRBJ2-1	CASSQGLQDRAYNEQFF
TRBV6-1	TRBJ1-5	CASSESRAGNQPQHF
TRBV19	TRBJ1-2	CASSRTGDEGNYGYTF
TRBV14	TRBJ2-1	CASSYFGQGINEQFF
TRBV19	TRBJ1-1	CASSAETGRMNTEAFF
TRBV30	TRBJ1-3	CAWRSRAGNTIYF
TRBV18	TRBJ1-3	CASSAAGSYSGNTIYF